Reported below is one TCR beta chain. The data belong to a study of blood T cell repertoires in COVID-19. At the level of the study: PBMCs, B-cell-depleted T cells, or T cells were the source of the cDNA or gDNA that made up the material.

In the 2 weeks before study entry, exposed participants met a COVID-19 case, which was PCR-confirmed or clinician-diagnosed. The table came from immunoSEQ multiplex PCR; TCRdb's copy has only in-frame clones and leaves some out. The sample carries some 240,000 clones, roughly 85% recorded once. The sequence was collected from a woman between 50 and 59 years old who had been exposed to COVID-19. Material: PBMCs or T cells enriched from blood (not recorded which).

In DNA, the CDR3 is TGTGCCAGCAGCTTGGGGCCGGGACAGGGGGCGGGGGCTTTCTTT. Its protein product is CASSLGPGQGAGAFF. This chain links TRBV5-4 with TRBJ1-1; 12 bases map to TRBD1. The junction had 8 bases not matched to a gene; V was cut back by 0 bases and J by 11 bases. CDR1 is SGHNT and CDR2 is YYREEE in the germline V gene (reference sequence). This CDR3 comprises 15 residues.